Below, 9 T cell receptor beta chains from the same sample are listed, as sequenced in a study of blood T cell repertoires in COVID-19. TCRdb keeps only in-frame clones here, not all; method: immunoSEQ multiplex PCR. The sample holds roughly 300,000 clones, 83% seen once. The specimen was peripheral blood. The receptors derive from a woman in her forties or fifties who had recovered from COVID-19.

This clone was seen just once. The genes are TRBV3-1 (or the pseudogene TRBV3-2) and TRBJ1-2; TRBD1 matches at 7 bases. Per germline, CDR1 LGHDT and CDR2 YNNKEL (reference sequence). The length of the CDR3 is 12 residues. Trimming cost V 6 bases and J 7 bases; bases outside gene matches: 5. Here the CDR3 DNA reads TGTGCCAGCAGTCCTAACAGGGGTGGCTACACCTTC. This sequence encodes CASSPNRGGYTF.

This clone was counted a single time. The genes are TRBV27 and TRBJ1-1; D possibly corresponds to TRBD1 (5 bases). The CDR3 spans 15 residues. The V gene's germline CDR1 is MNHEY and CDR2 SMNVEV (reference sequence). V was cut by 6 bases and J by 5 bases, with 19 bases left in between. The CDR3 reads CASSLGAKRRTEAFF. CDR3 nucleotides: TGTGCCAGCAGCTTAGGGGCGAAACGGCGGACTGAAGCTTTCTTT.

Only a few counts were recorded for this clone. The rearrangement links TRBV2 to TRBJ2-1; D is undetermined. This CDR3 has 12 amino acids. Germline CDR1 and CDR2: SNHLY and FYNNEI. V dropped 6 bases and J dropped 5 bases, with 8 bases sitting between them. CDR3 in amino acids: CASSPSDNEQFF. The CDR3 DNA sequence: TGTGCCAGCAGCCCCAGTGACAATGAGCAGTTCTTC.

The V call is TRBV19, the J call TRBJ2-2; 7 positions match TRBD1. The J segment lost 13 bases and the V segment lost 1 base, leaving 3 bases of the junction unmatched. Per the germline V gene, CDR1 is LNHDA and CDR2 is SQIVND (reference sequence). This CDR3 region has 12 residues. The CDR3 reads CASSIARGLLFF. The CDR3, as DNA: TGTGCCAGTAGTATAGCCAGGGGGTTGCTGTTTTTT.

The rearrangement links TRBV5-4 to TRBJ2-3; the match to TRBD2 covers 7 bases. This CDR3 spans 14 amino acids. The germline CDR1 and CDR2 sequences are SGHNT and YYREEE (reference sequence). Trimming at V came to 3 bases and at J to 6 bases, leaving 7 bases not matched to a gene. CDR3 protein: CASSSGYGRDTQYF. DNA of the CDR3: TGTGCCAGCAGCTCAGGCTACGGGAGGGATACGCAGTATTTT.

The CDR3 DNA reads TGTGCCAGCAGCCCAAGACTGACTAGCGGGACCTACGAGCAGTACTTC. It yields the protein CASSPRLTSGTYEQYF. This chain connects TRBV7-2 to TRBJ2-7; 11 bases are shared with TRBD2. The J segment lost 2 bases and the V segment lost 5 bases, leaving 8 bases of the junction unmatched. The CDR3 consists of 16 residues. The germline gives CDR1 SGHTA, CDR2 FQGNSA.

The chain joins TRBV28 to TRBJ1-2; 10 nucleotides agree with TRBD1. Unmatched junction bases numbered 3, after V lost 5 bases and J lost 6 bases. This CDR3 has 13 amino acids. CDR1 and CDR2 (germline): MDHEN, SYDVKM. CDR3 sequence reads: CASSPGTGDGYTF. The CDR3 DNA is TGTGCCAGCAGTCCGGGGACAGGGGATGGCTACACCTTC.

The genes are TRBV19 and TRBJ2-1; 11 bases align to TRBD1. Per germline, CDR1 LNHDA and CDR2 SQIVND (reference sequence). J was trimmed by 7 bases and V by 9 bases; bases with no gene match: 5. The CDR3 sequence is 13 residues long. CDR3 protein: CASAGTGGNEQFF. CDR3 DNA sequence: TGTGCCAGCGCGGGGACAGGGGGTAATGAGCAGTTCTTC.

This chain connects TRBV28 to TRBJ2-7; 10 positions agree with TRBD2. In germline, CDR1 is MDHEN, CDR2 SYDVKM. With 2 bases clipped from V and 2 bases from J, the junction kept 9 bases outside the gene matches. CDR3 size: 17 residues. The CDR3 loop reads CASSLASGGTKAYEQYF. The CDR3 DNA is TGTGCCAGCAGTTTAGCTAGCGGGGGAACTAAAGCCTACGAGCAGTACTTC. The full variable domain, in which reference TRBV28 and TRBJ2-7 provide the parts outside the CDR3, is DVKVTQSSRYLVKRTGEKVFLECVQDMDHENMFWYRQDPGLGLRLIYFSYDVKMKEKGDIPEGYSVSREKKERFSLILESASTNQTSMYLCASSLASGGTKAYEQYFGPGTRLTVT.